Listed here is a single T cell receptor (beta chain). Donors were nominally healthy when sampled, though unrecorded immune exposures were likely. PCR was performed using 60 Vbeta and 13 Jbeta primers. Measured with immunoSEQ multiplex PCR; TCRdb has only the in-frame clones, and not every one. The data contain fewer than 200,000 clones, around 84% of them seen just once; the ten biggest clones take up around 3.5%. The data were obtained in a study of cytomegalovirus exposure and HLA in healthy donors. This CDR3 is 12 amino acids long. The V and J ends lost 11 bases and 4 bases, in that order; junction bases with no gene match: 6. CDR1 and CDR2 (germline): MNHNS, SASEGT.

This sequence was found in a man aged 35 to 55 in good health and CMV-seropositive. Sequencing was done on a sample of PBMCs. V gene TRBV6-1 combines with J gene TRBJ2-7; 9 bases fit TRBD1. The CDR3: CAGRTGVYEQYF. For the CDR3, the DNA is TGTGCCGGAAGGACAGGGGTGTACGAGCAGTACTTC.